This record concerns one T cell receptor (beta chain) sequence. The antigen is not known. This PCR relied on a set of 60 Vbeta primers and 13 Jbeta primers. The assay was immunoSEQ multiplex PCR, and TCRdb's table has in-frame clones only and misses some. Of about 160,000 clones in the sample, 77% were seen once. The source of the sample is a study of cytomegalovirus exposure and HLA in healthy donors. The CDR3 runs 16 residues. The trim removed 0 bases at V and 4 bases at J, leaving 4 bases unmatched. Germline V gene lookup returns CDR1 MNHNY and CDR2 SVGAGI (reference sequence). Study-level results: Within the data, a cluster of highly shared sequence variants was likely a sequencing artifact.

The chain has TRBV6-6 and TRBJ2-3; the match to TRBD2 covers 10 bases. The source of this sequence is a middle-aged woman in good health and CMV-seropositive. Sequencing was done on a sample of PBMCs. The CDR3 spells CASSYSGAGGPDTQYF. CDR3 nucleotide sequence: TGTGCCAGCAGTTACTCGGGAGCGGGGGGGCCAGATACGCAGTATTTT.